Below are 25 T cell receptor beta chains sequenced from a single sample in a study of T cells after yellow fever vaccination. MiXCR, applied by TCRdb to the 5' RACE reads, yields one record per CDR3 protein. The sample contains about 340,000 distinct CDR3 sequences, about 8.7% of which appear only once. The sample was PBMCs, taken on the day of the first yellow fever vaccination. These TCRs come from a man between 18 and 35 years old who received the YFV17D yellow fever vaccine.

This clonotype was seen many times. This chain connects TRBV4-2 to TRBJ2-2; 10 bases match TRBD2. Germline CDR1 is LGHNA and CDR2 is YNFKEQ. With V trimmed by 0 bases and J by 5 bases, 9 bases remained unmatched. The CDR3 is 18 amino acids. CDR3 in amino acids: CASSQDPAGGLRTGELFF. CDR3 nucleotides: TGTGCCAGCAGCCAAGATCCAGCGGGGGGGCTGAGGACCGGGGAGCTGTTTTTT.

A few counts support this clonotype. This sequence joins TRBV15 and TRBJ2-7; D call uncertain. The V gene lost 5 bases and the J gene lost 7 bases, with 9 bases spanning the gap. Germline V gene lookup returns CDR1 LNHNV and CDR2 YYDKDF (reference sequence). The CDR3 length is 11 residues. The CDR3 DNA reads TGTGCCACCAGCGGACCCGGAGAGCAGTACTTC. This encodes CATSGPGEQYF.

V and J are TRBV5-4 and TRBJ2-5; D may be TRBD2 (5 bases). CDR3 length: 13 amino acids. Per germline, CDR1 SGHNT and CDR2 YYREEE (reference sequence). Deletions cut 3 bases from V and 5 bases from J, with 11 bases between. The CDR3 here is CASSSGPGETQYF. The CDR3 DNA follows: TGTGCCAGCAGCTCGGGTCCGGGGGAGACCCAGTACTTC.

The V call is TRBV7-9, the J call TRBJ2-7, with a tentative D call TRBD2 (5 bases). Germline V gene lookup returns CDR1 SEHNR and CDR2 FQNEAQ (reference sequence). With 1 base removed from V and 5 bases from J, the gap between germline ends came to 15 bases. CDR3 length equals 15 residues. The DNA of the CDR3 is TGTGCCAGCAGCTTAGTCTCTTCCGGGGTCCACGAGCAGTACTTC. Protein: CASSLVSSGVHEQYF.

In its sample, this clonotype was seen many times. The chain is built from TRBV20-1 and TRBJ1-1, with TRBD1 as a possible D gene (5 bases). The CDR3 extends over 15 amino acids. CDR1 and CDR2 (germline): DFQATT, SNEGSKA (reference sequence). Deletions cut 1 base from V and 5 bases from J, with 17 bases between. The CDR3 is CSARVIGGRETEAFF. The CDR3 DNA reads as TGCAGTGCTAGAGTAATTGGGGGTCGGGAGACTGAAGCTTTCTTT.

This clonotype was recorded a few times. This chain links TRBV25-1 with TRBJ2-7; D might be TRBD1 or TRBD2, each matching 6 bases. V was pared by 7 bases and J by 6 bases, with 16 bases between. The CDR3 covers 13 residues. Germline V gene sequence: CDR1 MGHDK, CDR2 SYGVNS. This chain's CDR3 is CASIGTGAGEQYF. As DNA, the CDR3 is TGTGCCAGCATTGGGACGGGGGCCGGCGAGCAGTACTTC.

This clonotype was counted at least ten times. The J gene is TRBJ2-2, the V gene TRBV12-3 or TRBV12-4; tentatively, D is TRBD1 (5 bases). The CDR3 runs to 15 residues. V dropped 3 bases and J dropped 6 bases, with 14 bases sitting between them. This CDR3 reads CASSLPGQRPGELFF. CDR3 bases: TGTGCCAGCAGTTTGCCAGGGCAACGCCCCGGGGAGCTGTTTTTT.

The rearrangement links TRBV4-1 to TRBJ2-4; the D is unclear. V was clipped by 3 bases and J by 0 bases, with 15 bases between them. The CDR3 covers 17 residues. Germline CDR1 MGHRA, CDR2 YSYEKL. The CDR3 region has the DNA TGCGCCAGCAGCCAGCCGTTTACTCGGACAGCCAAAAACATTCAGTACTTC. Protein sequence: CASSQPFTRTAKNIQYF.

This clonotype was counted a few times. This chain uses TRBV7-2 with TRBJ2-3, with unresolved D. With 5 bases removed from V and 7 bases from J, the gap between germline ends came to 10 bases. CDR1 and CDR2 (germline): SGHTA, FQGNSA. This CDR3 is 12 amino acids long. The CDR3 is CASSPGPHTQYF. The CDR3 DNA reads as TGTGCCAGCAGCCCCGGCCCCCATACGCAGTATTTT. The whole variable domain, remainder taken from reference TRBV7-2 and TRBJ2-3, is GAGVSQSPSNKVTEKGKDVELRCDPISGHTALYWYRQSLGQGLEFLIYFQGNSAPDKSGLPSDRFSAERTGGSVSTLTIQRTQQEDSAVYLCASSPGPHTQYFGPGTRLTVL.

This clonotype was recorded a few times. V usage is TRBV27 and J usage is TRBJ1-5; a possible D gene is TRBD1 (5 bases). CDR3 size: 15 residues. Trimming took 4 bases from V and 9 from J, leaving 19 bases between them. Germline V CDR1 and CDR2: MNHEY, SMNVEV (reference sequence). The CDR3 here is CASSSIGAGPGPQHF. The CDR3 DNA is TGTGCCAGCAGTTCCATCGGGGCAGGCCCCGGGCCCCAGCATTTT.

The CDR3 DNA reads TGCGCCAGCAGCTTGGTCCCCAGGGCGGACGGGGAGCTGTTTTTT. Protein: CASSLVPRADGELFF. The chain recombines TRBV5-1 with TRBJ2-2, with D possibly TRBD1 on 5 matching bases. With 0 bases removed from V and 7 bases from J, the gap between germline ends came to 13 bases. CDR1 is SGHRS, CDR2 YFSETQ, per germline. This CDR3 comprises 15 residues.

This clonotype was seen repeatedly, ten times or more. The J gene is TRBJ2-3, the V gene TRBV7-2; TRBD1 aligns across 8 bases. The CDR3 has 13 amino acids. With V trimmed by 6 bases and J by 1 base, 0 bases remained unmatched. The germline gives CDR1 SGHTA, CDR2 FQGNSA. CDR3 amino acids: CASRDRGTDTQYF. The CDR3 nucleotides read TGTGCCAGCAGGGACAGGGGCACAGATACGCAGTATTTT. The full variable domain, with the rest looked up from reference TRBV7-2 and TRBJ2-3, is GAGVSQSPSNKVTEKGKDVELRCDPISGHTALYWYRQSLGQGLEFLIYFQGNSAPDKSGLPSDRFSAERTGGSVSTLTIQRTQQEDSAVYLCASRDRGTDTQYFGPGTRLTVL.

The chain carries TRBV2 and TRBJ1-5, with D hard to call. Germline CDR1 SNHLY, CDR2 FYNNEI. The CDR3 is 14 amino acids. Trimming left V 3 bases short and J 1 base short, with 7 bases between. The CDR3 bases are TGTGCCAGCAGTGACATCGTCAGCAATCAGCCCCAGCATTTT. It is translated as CASSDIVSNQPQHF.

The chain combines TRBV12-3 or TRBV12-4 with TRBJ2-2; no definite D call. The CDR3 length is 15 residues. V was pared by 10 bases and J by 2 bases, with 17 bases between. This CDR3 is CATSHTRFNTGELFF. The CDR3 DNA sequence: TGTGCCACCTCACACACTCGATTCAACACCGGGGAGCTGTTTTTT.

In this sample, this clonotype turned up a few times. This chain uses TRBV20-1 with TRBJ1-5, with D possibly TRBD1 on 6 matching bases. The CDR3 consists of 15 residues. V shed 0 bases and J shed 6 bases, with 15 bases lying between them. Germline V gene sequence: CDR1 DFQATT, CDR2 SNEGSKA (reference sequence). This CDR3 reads CSARDGGTEGQPQHF. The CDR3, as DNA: TGCAGTGCTAGAGATGGGGGCACGGAGGGTCAGCCCCAGCATTTT.

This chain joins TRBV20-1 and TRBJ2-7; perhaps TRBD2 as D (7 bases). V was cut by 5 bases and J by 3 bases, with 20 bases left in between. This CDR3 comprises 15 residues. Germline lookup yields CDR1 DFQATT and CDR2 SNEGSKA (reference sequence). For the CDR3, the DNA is TGCAGTGCTCGTAGGGGGGGGCGCGTAATCTACGAGCAGTACTTC. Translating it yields CSARRGGRVIYEQYF.

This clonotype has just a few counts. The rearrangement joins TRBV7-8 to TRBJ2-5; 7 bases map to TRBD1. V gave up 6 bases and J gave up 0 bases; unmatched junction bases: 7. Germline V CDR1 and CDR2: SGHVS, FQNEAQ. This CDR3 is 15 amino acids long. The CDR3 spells CASSSGQANQETQYF. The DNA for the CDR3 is TGTGCCAGCAGTTCCGGACAGGCAAACCAAGAGACCCAGTACTTC.

The CDR3 DNA reads TGTGCCAGCAGTAAGGGAGGGGACGCAGATACGCAGTATTTT. It yields the protein CASSKGGDADTQYF. This chain joins TRBV2 and TRBJ2-3; the match to TRBD2 covers 7 bases. CDR3 length: 14 amino acids. With 5 bases clipped from V and 4 bases from J, the junction kept 6 bases outside the gene matches. Germline V gene data show CDR1 as SNHLY and CDR2 as FYNNEI.

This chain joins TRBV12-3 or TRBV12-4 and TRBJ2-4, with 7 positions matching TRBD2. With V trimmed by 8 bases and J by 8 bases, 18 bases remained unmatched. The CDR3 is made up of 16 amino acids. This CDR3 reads CASSSAGSPSGDIQYF. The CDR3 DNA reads TGTGCCAGCTCTAGCGCGGGATCACCCAGCGGGGACATTCAGTACTTC.

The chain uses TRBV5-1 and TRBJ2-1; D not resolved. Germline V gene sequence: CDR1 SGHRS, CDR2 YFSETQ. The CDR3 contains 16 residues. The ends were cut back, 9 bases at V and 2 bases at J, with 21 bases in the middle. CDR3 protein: CATQAGNPGPYNEQFF. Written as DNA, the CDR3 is TGCGCCACCCAAGCAGGAAATCCAGGCCCCTACAATGAGCAGTTCTTC. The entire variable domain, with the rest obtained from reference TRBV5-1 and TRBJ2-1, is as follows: KAGVTQTPRYLIKTRGQQVTLSCSPISGHRSVSWYQQTPGQGLQFLFEYFSETQRNKGNFPGRFSGRQFSNSRSEMNVSTLELGDSALYLCATQAGNPGPYNEQFFGPGTRLTVL.

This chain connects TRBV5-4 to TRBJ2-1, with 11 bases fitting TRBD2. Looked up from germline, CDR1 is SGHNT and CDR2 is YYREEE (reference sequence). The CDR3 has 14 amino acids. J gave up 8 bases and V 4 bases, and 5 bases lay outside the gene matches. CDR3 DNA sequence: TGTGCCAGCAGCAATAGCGGGGGGGCCGATGAGCAGTTCTTC. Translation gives CASSNSGGADEQFF.

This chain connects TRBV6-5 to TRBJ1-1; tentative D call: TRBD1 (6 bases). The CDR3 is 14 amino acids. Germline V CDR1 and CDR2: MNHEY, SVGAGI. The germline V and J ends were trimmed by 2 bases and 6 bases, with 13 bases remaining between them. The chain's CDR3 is CASSYRQGRAEAFF. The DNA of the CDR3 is TGTGCCAGCAGTTACCGTCAGGGGAGAGCTGAAGCTTTCTTT.

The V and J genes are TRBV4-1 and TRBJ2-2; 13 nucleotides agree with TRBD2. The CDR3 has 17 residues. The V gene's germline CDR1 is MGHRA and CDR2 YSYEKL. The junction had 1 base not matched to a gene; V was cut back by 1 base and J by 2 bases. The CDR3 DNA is TGCGCCAGCAGCCAAGGACTAGCGGGGGGAAACACCGGGGAGCTGTTTTTT. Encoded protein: CASSQGLAGGNTGELFF.

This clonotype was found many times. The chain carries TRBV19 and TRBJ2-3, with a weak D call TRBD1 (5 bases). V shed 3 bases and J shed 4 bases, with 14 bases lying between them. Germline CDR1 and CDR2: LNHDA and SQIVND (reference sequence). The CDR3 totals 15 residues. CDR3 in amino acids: CASSMRQGRADTQYF. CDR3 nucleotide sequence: TGTGCCAGTAGTATGAGGCAGGGCCGCGCAGATACGCAGTATTTT.

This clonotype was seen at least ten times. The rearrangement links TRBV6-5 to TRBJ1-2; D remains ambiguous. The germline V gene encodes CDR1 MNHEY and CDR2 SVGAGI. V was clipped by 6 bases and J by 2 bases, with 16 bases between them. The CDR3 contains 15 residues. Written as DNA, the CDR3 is TGTGCCAGCAGCCTCGGCTGGTTCTCCAACTATGGCTACACCTTC. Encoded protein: CASSLGWFSNYGYTF.